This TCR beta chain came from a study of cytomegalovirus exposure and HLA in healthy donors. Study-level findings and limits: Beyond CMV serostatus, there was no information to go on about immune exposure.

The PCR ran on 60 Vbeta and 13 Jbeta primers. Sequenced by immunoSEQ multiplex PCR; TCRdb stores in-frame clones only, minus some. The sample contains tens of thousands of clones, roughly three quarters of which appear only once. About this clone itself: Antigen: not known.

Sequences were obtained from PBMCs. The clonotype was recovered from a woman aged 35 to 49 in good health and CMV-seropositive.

In nucleotides, the CDR3 is TGTGCCAGCAGCCAAGAATCGAGAGCGACGCAGTATTTT. Its translation: CASSQESRATQYF. The chain has TRBV4-2 and TRBJ2-3; the D is unclear. The CDR3 extends over 13 amino acids. The ends were cut back, 0 bases at V and 9 bases at J, with 10 bases in the middle. CDR1 is LGHNA, CDR2 YNFKEQ, per germline.